Sequencing of this TCR beta chain was carried out in a study of immune cell composition in non-small cell lung cancer. Using immunoSEQ multiplex PCR, the repertoire was profiled, and TCRdb retains in-frame clones only, with some absent. The sample records approximately 3,100 clones, about 82% being singletons. CDR1 is KGHSH, CDR2 LQKENI, per germline. This CDR3 comprises 15 residues. Losses at the gene ends were 6 bases for V and 6 bases for J; bases not matched to a gene: 9. The specimen sequenced was lung tumor tissue. This clonotype was sampled from a human donor with non-small cell lung cancer. The gene calls are TRBV18 and TRBJ2-7; 12 bases are a match to TRBD2. The CDR3 sequence: CASSPGLAGRAEQYF. Here the CDR3 DNA reads TGTGCCAGCTCCCCTGGACTAGCGGGAAGAGCCGAGCAGTACTTC.